These 23 T cell receptor beta chains originate from one sample sequenced in a study of early T cells in non-severe SARS-CoV-2 infection. TCRdb ran MiXCR on the 5' RACE reads and lists one entry per CDR3 protein. The sample yields fewer than 30,000 distinct CDR3 sequences, about 4.5% seen once. The sample comprised whole blood. The receptors were sampled from an adult who was a healthcare worker with PCR-confirmed SARS-CoV-2 infection or an uninfected control (not recorded which).

This clonotype occurred many times. This chain links TRBV7-2 with TRBJ2-7, with D unclear. Germline loops: CDR1 SGHTA, CDR2 FQGNSA. CDR3 length: 13 residues. V lost 3 bases and J 4 bases, leaving 10 bases between the germline ends. As DNA, the CDR3 is TGTGCCAGCAGCTTTTCCGGGCGGTACGAGCAGTACTTC. Protein sequence: CASSFSGRYEQYF. The full variable domain, with the rest looked up from reference TRBV7-2 and TRBJ2-7, is GAGVSQSPSNKVTEKGKDVELRCDPISGHTALYWYRQSLGQGLEFLIYFQGNSAPDKSGLPSDRFSAERTGGSVSTLTIQRTQQEDSAVYLCASSFSGRYEQYFGPGTRLTVT.

This clonotype has a count of ten or more. This sequence joins TRBV5-6 and TRBJ2-1; 7 nucleotides match TRBD2. The CDR3 length is 13 residues. Germline V gene sequence: CDR1 SGHDT, CDR2 YYEEEE. V gave up 6 bases and J gave up 4 bases; unmatched junction bases: 4. CDR3 loop: CASIVRGYNEQFF. In DNA form, the CDR3 reads TGTGCCAGCATCGTGCGGGGGTACAATGAGCAGTTCTTC.

This CDR3 is CASSLGPPRDSPLHF. In nucleotides, the CDR3 is TGTGCCAGCAGCCTCGGGCCTCCAAGGGATTCACCCCTCCACTTT. The chain has TRBV12-3 or TRBV12-4 and TRBJ1-6; D ambiguous. This CDR3 is built from 15 residues. The germline V and J ends were trimmed by 6 bases and 8 bases, with 17 bases remaining between them.

This clonotype was observed at least ten times. This chain joins TRBV6-5 and TRBJ1-3; possible D gene TRBD1, 5 bases. The CDR3 contains 19 residues. The germline V and J ends were trimmed by 5 bases and 11 bases, with 34 bases remaining between them. Germline V gene lookup returns CDR1 MNHEY and CDR2 SVGAGI. The CDR3 loop reads CASSALAPRDGSRSGAIYF. As DNA, the CDR3 is TGTGCCAGCAGTGCCCTTGCCCCGCGGGACGGCTCTCGGTCCGGGGCCATATATTTT.

J is TRBJ2-7 and V is TRBV2; 13 nucleotides match TRBD2. Germline-derived CDR1 and CDR2 are SNHLY and FYNNEI. This CDR3 is 14 amino acids long. V gave up 6 bases and J gave up 6 bases; unmatched junction bases: 5. The CDR3 loop reads CASRGTSGVLEQYF. In DNA form, the CDR3 reads TGTGCCAGCAGGGGGACTAGCGGGGTCCTCGAGCAGTACTTC.

This clonotype came up many times. V gene TRBV25-1 combines with J gene TRBJ2-7; 9 nucleotides match TRBD1. The CDR3 loop spans 11 amino acids. Germline CDR1 MGHDK, CDR2 SYGVNS. Trimming removed 4 bases from V and 11 bases from J; junction bases left unmatched: 3. The CDR3 nucleotides read TGTGCCAGCAGTGGCTGGACAGGGGAGTACTTC. Encoded protein: CASSGWTGEYF.

This clonotype occurred a few times. The chain carries TRBV3-1 and TRBJ2-1, with D uncertain. Germline V CDR1 and CDR2: LGHDT, YNNKEL (reference sequence). This CDR3 has 12 residues. The V and J ends lost 1 base and 9 bases respectively, with 7 bases between them. The DNA of the CDR3 is TGTGCCAGCAGCCAAGTTTCAAGTGAGCAGTTCTTC. It specifies CASSQVSSEQFF.

There are many counts of this clonotype. The CDR3 DNA is TGTGCCAGCAGCCCGGGACAGCATTTGAGGGAGACCCAGTACTTC. Protein: CASSPGQHLRETQYF. The V gene is TRBV7-2, the J gene TRBJ2-5, with 7 bases lining up with TRBD1. This CDR3 has 15 amino acids. Germline V lookup: CDR1 SGHTA, CDR2 FQGNSA. Unmatched junction bases numbered 11, after V lost 5 bases and J lost 5 bases.

This clonotype has at least ten counts. V is TRBV7-2 and J is TRBJ2-7; 8 bases are shared with TRBD2. CDR1 and CDR2 from the germline V gene are SGHTA and FQGNSA. This CDR3 is built from 15 residues. Germline trimming cut 2 bases from V and 3 bases from J; bases unmatched to any gene: 6. The CDR3 sequence: CASSLSHSGIYEQYF. CDR3 coding DNA: TGTGCCAGCAGCTTATCACATAGCGGGATCTACGAGCAGTACTTC.

The chain uses TRBV11-3 and TRBJ2-3; 7 positions match TRBD2. The trim removed 4 bases at V and 6 bases at J, leaving 7 bases unmatched. The germline V gene has CDR1 SGHNT and CDR2 YENEEA. The CDR3 consists of 14 residues. CDR3 region: CASSSAGVGDTQYF. CDR3 DNA: TGTGCCAGCAGCTCCGCGGGGGTGGGGGATACGCAGTATTTT.

Ten or more counts support this clonotype. This chain connects TRBV19 to TRBJ1-1; D not certain. The CDR3 covers 15 residues. Germline V gives CDR1 LNHDA, CDR2 SQIVND (reference sequence). Trimming pared 1 base from V and 1 base from J, leaving 10 bases between. The CDR3 loop reads CASSIGLAANTEAFF. CDR3 nucleotides: TGTGCCAGTAGTATAGGATTGGCGGCGAACACTGAAGCTTTCTTT. The variable domain in full, completed from reference TRBV19 and TRBJ1-1, reads DGGITQSPKYLFRKEGQNVTLSCEQNLNHDAMYWYRQDPGQGLRLIYYSQIVNDFQKGDIAEGYSVSREKKESFPLTVTSAQKNPTAFYLCASSIGLAANTEAFFGQGTRLTVV.

This clonotype was detected many times. The rearrangement links TRBV2 to TRBJ1-2; D remains ambiguous. The ends were cut back, 7 bases at V and 4 bases at J, with 10 bases in the middle. Per germline, CDR1 SNHLY and CDR2 FYNNEI. The CDR3 has 12 amino acids. The CDR3 DNA follows: TGTGCCAGCACTCGGGCTCTCTATGGCTACACCTTC. This gives the protein CASTRALYGYTF.

The chain carries TRBV4-1 and TRBJ2-1; D possibly corresponds to TRBD2 (6 bases). Germline values: CDR1 MGHRA, CDR2 YSYEKL. The CDR3 spans 18 residues. Trimming stripped 0 bases from V and 0 bases from J, with 15 bases between. Written as DNA, the CDR3 is TGCGCCAGCAGCCAAGATGGTGGTCTAGCGCACTCCTACAATGAGCAGTTCTTC. The encoded protein is CASSQDGGLAHSYNEQFF.

This clonotype was observed many times. The J gene is TRBJ1-1, the V gene TRBV7-9; the D is unclear. The CDR3 sequence is 15 residues long. The germline CDR1 and CDR2 sequences are SEHNR and FQNEAQ (reference sequence). The germline V and J ends were trimmed by 0 bases and 4 bases, with 12 bases remaining between them. The CDR3 loop is CASSLAGKLGTEAFF. As DNA, the CDR3 is TGTGCCAGCAGCTTAGCCGGCAAATTGGGCACTGAAGCTTTCTTT.

Many counts were recorded for this clonotype. The chain carries TRBV5-1 and TRBJ2-2; unclear D gene. Germline CDR1 is SGHRS and CDR2 is YFSETQ. V was trimmed by 0 bases and J by 4 bases, leaving 7 bases between them. The CDR3 is 14 amino acids. The CDR3 DNA is TGCGCCAGCAGCTTGGCCTTGGGCACCGGGGAGCTGTTTTTT. Its translation: CASSLALGTGELFF.

This clonotype was detected ten times or more. This chain uses TRBV7-6 with TRBJ1-1, with a tentative D call TRBD1 (6 bases). Germline V CDR1 and CDR2: SGHVS, FNYEAQ. This CDR3 contains 13 residues. V dropped 1 base and J dropped 11 bases, with 14 bases sitting between them. The DNA for the CDR3 is TGTGCCAGCAGCTTAGACCCCAAGGGGGGCGCTTTCTTT. Its protein is CASSLDPKGGAFF.

This clonotype was detected many times. This chain connects TRBV4-1 to TRBJ2-5; a weak D match, TRBD2 (8 bases). Trimming pared 4 bases from V and 7 bases from J, leaving 28 bases between. The CDR3 totals 18 residues. Germline assignment: CDR1 MGHRA and CDR2 YSYEKL. The CDR3 here is CASSRIAGQRLVKGTQYF. CDR3 coding DNA: TGCGCCAGCAGCCGAATAGCGGGACAGCGGCTCGTGAAAGGGACCCAGTACTTC.

This clonotype came up many times. This chain links TRBV28 with TRBJ2-3; possible D gene TRBD2, 6 bases. The V gene's germline CDR1 is MDHEN and CDR2 SYDVKM. There are 14 residues in the CDR3. V was pared by 8 bases and J by 1 base, with 13 bases between. The CDR3 loop reads CASQMGGRTDTQYF. The CDR3 nucleotides read TGTGCCAGCCAGATGGGAGGCCGCACAGATACGCAGTATTTT.

This clonotype came up many times. The chain uses TRBV6-2 or TRBV6-3 and TRBJ2-1; no firm D call. CDR1 MNHEY and CDR2 SVGEGT come from the germline V gene. Trimming cost V 7 bases and J 8 bases, with 15 bases left between them. This CDR3 contains 13 residues. The CDR3: CASTALPWDEQFF. The DNA of the CDR3 is TGTGCCAGCACTGCGTTACCTTGGGATGAGCAGTTCTTC.

In its sample, this clonotype was seen a few times. J is TRBJ2-2 and V is TRBV11-2; D is unclear. The CDR3 contains 11 residues. Trimming shortened V by 5 bases and J by 3 bases, and 1 base separated the two germline ends. The germline V gene encodes CDR1 SGHAT and CDR2 FQNNGV. The chain's CDR3 is CASSHTGELFF. The DNA for the CDR3 is TGTGCCAGCAGCCACACCGGGGAGCTGTTTTTT.

This clonotype was detected many times. The chain has TRBV7-2 and TRBJ2-6; 8 positions agree with TRBD1. V lost 5 bases to trimming and J lost 3 bases; unmatched junction nucleotides: 3. CDR3 size: 15 residues. Germline V gene sequence: CDR1 SGHTA, CDR2 FQGNSA. CDR3 nucleotides: TGTGCCAGCAGCCGGACAGGGAATGGGGCCAACGTCCTGACTTTC. This sequence encodes CASSRTGNGANVLTF.

This clonotype came up many times. The chain recombines TRBV28 with TRBJ1-5; 7 nucleotides align to TRBD1. Germline V CDR1 and CDR2: MDHEN, SYDVKM. The CDR3 is 15 residues long. V lost 6 bases, J lost 6 bases, and 11 bases stayed unmatched. The CDR3 DNA sequence: TGTGCCAGCAGCCCCCCTAGAGGGGGCAGTCAGCCCCAGCATTTT. It is translated as CASSPPRGGSQPQHF.

This clonotype was counted many times. The chain uses TRBV24-1 and TRBJ2-3; TRBD1 agrees at 11 bases. Trimming at V came to 3 bases and at J to 3 bases, leaving 10 bases not matched to a gene. From germline, CDR1 is KGHDR and CDR2 SFDVKD. The CDR3 runs to 18 residues. The chain's CDR3 is CATSDPTGTGGATDTQYF. The CDR3 nucleotides read TGTGCCACCAGTGATCCCACCGGGACAGGGGGAGCGACAGATACGCAGTATTTT.